The subject of this entry is one T cell receptor beta chain. Enrolled during active infection, Seattle patients were then followed longitudinally. In the original processing: It was from reference gene primer amplification that nucleated cell counts were estimated. This table comes from immunoSEQ multiplex PCR, and its TCRdb copy is limited to in-frame clones, with some not included. The DNA gave D and trimming, while V, J and clone size come from that table. Here the sample spans approximately 260,000 clones, around 90% being singletons. Trimming took 6 bases from V and 10 from J; bases not matched to a gene: 8. Per the germline V gene, CDR1 is DFQATT and CDR2 is SNEGSKA (reference sequence). This CDR3 contains 11 residues. This sample stems from a study of blood T cell repertoires in COVID-19. For the study at large: PBMCs, B-cell-depleted T cells, or T cells provided the cDNA or gDNA that made up the material.

Sequences were obtained from peripheral blood. The chain has TRBV20-1 and TRBJ1-1; 7 bases align to TRBD1. The clonotype comes from a woman aged 55-69 years with COVID-19, enrolled during active disease. In DNA form, the CDR3 reads TGCAGTGCCTCACAGGGGCGAGGAGCTTTCTTT. This gives the protein CSASQGRGAFF.